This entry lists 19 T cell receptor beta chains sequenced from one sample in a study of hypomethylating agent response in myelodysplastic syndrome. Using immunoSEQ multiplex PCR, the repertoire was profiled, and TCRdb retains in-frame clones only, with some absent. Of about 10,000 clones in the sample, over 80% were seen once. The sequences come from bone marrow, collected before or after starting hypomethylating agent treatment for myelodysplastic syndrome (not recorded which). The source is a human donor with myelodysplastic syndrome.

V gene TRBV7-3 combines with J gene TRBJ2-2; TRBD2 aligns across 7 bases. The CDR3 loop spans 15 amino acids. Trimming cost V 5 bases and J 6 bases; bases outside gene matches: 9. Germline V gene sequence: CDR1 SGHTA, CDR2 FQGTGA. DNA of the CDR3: TGTGCCAGCAGCCCGGTCGGGGGGAGGTCCGGGGAGCTGTTTTTT. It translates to CASSPVGGRSGELFF.

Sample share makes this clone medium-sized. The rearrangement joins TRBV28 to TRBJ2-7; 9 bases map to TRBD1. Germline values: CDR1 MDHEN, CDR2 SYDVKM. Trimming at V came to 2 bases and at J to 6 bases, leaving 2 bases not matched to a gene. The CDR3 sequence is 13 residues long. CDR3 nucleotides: TGTGCCAGCAGTTTAACAGGGGGCAGCGAGCAGTACTTC. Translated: CASSLTGGSEQYF.

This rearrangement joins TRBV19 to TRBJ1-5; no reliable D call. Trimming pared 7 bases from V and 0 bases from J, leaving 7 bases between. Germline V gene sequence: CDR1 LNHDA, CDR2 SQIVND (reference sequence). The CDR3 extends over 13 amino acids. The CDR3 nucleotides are TGTGCCAGTACAAAGTATAGCAATCAGCCCCAGCATTTT. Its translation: CASTKYSNQPQHF.

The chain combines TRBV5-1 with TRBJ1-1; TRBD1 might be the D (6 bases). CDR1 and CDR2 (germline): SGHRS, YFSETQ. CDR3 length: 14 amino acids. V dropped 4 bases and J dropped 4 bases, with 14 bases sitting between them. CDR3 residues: CASSIKQGSTEAFF. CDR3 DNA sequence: TGCGCCAGCAGCATTAAACAGGGATCCACTGAAGCTTTCTTT.

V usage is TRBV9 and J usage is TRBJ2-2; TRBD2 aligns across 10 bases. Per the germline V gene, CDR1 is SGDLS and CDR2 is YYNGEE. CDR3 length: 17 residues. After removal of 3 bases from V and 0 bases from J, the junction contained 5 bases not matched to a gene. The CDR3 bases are TGTGCCAGCAGCGCCCTAGCGGGGGTCACGAACACCGGGGAGCTGTTTTTT. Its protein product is CASSALAGVTNTGELFF.

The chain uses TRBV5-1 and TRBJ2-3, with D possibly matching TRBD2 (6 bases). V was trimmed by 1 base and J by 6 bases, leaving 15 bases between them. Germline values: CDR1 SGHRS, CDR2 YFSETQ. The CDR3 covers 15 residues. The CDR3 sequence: CASSLTGTLGDTQYF. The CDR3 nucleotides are TGCGCCAGCAGCTTGACCGGGACTTTGGGGGATACGCAGTATTTT.

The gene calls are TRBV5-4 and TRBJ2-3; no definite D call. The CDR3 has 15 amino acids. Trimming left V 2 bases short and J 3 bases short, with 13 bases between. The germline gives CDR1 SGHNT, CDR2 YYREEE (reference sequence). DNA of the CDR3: TGTGCCAGCAGCTTTCGGCTAGAAGTAACAGATACGCAGTATTTT. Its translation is CASSFRLEVTDTQYF.

DNA for the CDR3: TGTGCCAGCAGTCAGCAGGGTGGTAATTCACCCCTCCACTTT. It translates to CASSQQGGNSPLHF. This sequence joins TRBV7-9 and TRBJ1-6; D perhaps matches TRBD1 (5 bases). Trimming shortened V by 6 bases and J by 6 bases, and 12 bases separated the two germline ends. CDR1 and CDR2 (germline): SEHNR, FQNEAQ (reference sequence). CDR3 size: 14 residues.

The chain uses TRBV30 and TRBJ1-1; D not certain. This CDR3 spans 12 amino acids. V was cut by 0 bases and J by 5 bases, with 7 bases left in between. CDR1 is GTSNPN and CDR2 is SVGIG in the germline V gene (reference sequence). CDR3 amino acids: CAWSVRRTEAFF. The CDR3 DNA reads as TGTGCCTGGAGTGTGCGCAGGACTGAAGCTTTCTTT.

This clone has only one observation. CDR3 residues: CASSQGSSGNEQFF. The DNA of the CDR3 is TGTGCCAGCAGCCAAGGGTCTAGCGGAAATGAGCAGTTCTTC. The chain combines TRBV4-2 with TRBJ2-1, with 7 bases identical to TRBD2. Trimming at V came to 1 base and at J to 7 bases, leaving 4 bases not matched to a gene. The CDR3 has 14 amino acids. CDR1 and CDR2 from the germline V gene are LGHNA and YNFKEQ.

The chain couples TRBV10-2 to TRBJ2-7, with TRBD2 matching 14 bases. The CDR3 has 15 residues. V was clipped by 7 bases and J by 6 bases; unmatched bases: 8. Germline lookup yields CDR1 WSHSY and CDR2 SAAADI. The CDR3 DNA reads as TGCGCCAGCATTCCAGGGACTAGCGGGAGAGGCGAGCAGTACTTC. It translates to CASIPGTSGRGEQYF.

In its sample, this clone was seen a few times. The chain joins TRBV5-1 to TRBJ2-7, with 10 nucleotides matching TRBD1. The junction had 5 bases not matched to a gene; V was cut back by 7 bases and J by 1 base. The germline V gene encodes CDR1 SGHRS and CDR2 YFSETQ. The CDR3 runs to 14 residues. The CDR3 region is CASALDRGSYEQYF. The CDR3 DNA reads TGCGCCAGCGCCTTGGACAGGGGGTCCTACGAGCAGTACTTC.

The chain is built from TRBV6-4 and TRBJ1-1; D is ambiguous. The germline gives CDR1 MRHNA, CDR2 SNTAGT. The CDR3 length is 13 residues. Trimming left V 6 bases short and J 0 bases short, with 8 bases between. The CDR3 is CASREEMNTEAFF. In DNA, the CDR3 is TGTGCCAGCAGGGAAGAAATGAACACTGAAGCTTTCTTT.

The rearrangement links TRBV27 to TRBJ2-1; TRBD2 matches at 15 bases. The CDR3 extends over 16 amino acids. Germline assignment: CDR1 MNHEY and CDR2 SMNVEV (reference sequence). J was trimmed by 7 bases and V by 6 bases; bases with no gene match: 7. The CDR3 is CASSYLGLAGGNEQFF. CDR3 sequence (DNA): TGTGCCAGCAGCTACCTCGGACTAGCGGGAGGGAATGAGCAGTTCTTC.

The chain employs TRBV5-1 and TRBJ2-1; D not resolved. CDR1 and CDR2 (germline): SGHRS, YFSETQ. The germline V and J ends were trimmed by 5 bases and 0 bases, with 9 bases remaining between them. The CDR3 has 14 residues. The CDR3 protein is CASRSLSSYNEQFF. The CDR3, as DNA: TGCGCCAGCAGAAGCTTAAGCTCCTACAATGAGCAGTTCTTC.

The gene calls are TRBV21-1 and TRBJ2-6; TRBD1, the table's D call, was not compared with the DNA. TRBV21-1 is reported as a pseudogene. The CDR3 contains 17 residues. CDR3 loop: CASRTPQGLSGANVLTF. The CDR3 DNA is TGTGCCAGCAGGACCCCCCAGGGTCTCTCAGGGGCCAACGTCCTGACTTTC.

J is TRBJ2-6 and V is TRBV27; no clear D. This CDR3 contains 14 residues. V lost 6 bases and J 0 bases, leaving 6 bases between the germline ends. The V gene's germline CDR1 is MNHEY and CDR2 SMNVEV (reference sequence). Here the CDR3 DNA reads TGTGCCAGCAGCAGTAACTCTGGGGCCAACGTCCTGACTTTC. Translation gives CASSSNSGANVLTF.

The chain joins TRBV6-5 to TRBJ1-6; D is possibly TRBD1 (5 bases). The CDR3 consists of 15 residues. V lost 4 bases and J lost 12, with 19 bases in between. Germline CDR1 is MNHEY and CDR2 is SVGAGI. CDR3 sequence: CASSSHSRWGGPLHF. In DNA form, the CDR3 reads TGTGCCAGCAGTTCCCACTCCAGGTGGGGGGGACCCCTCCACTTT.

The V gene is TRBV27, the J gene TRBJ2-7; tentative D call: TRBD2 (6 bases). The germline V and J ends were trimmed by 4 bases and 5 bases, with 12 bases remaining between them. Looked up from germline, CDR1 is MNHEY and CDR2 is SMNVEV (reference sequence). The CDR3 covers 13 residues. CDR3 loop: CASSWVAGNEQYF. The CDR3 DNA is TGTGCCAGCAGTTGGGTCGCGGGAAACGAGCAGTACTTC.